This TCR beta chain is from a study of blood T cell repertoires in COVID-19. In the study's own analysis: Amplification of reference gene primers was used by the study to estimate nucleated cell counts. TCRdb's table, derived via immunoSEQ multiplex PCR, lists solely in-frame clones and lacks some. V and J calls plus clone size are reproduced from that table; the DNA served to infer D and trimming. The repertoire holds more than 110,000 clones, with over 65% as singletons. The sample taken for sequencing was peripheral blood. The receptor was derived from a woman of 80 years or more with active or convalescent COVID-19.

This CDR3 is CASSPREGSSYNEQFF. The DNA of the CDR3 is TGTGCCAGCAGCCCACGGGAGGGATCCTCCTACAATGAGCAGTTCTTC. The chain couples TRBV13 to TRBJ2-1; 8 bases agree with TRBD2. Looked up from germline, CDR1 is PRHDT and CDR2 is FYEKMQ (reference sequence). J gave up 0 bases and V 5 bases, and 6 bases lay outside the gene matches. The CDR3 extends over 16 amino acids.